Below are 10 T cell receptor beta chains sequenced from a single sample in a study of T cell responses to AZD1222 COVID-19 vaccine. Measured with immunoSEQ multiplex PCR; TCRdb has only the in-frame clones, and not every one. The data show under 100,000 clones, with roughly 88% seen just once and less than 3.5% held by the top ten. The sample here was peripheral blood, taken on day 0 of AZD1222 vaccination. These receptors all stem from an adult in good health.

This clone was seen only once. The chain employs TRBV7-2 and TRBJ1-2; no clear D gene. The germline V gene has CDR1 SGHTA and CDR2 FQGNSA. This CDR3 contains 17 residues. V lost 1 base and J 3 bases, leaving 18 bases between the germline ends. This CDR3 reads CASSLGSDFYQDYGYTF. The DNA for the CDR3 is TGTGCCAGCAGCTTAGGGTCGGACTTCTATCAGGACTATGGCTACACCTTC.

The genes are TRBV21-1 and TRBJ2-7. TRBV21-1 is reported as a pseudogene. This CDR3 has 15 amino acids. The CDR3 DNA reads TGTGCCAGCAGCAAAGCGGCAGAGTGCTCCTACGAGCAGTACTTC. Translating it yields CASSKAAECSYEQYF.

The chain carries TRBV30 and TRBJ2-1; TRBD2 matches 7 bases. The CDR3 length is 14 residues. The germline CDR1 and CDR2 sequences are GTSNPN and SVGIG (reference sequence). V gave up 8 bases and J gave up 8 bases; unmatched junction bases: 15. DNA for the CDR3: TGTGCCGGGGGGGGTGGACTAGTCACCCATGAGCAGTTCTTC. This sequence encodes CAGGGGLVTHEQFF.

J is TRBJ2-3 and V is TRBV4-1; 8 positions match TRBD2. V lost 2 bases to trimming and J lost 4 bases; unmatched junction nucleotides: 14. The CDR3 has 18 residues. The germline CDR1 and CDR2 sequences are MGHRA and YSYEKL. CDR3 coding DNA: TGCGCCAGCAGCCAATACCCTGCGGGGGGATTAGGCGCAGATACGCAGTATTTT. This sequence encodes CASSQYPAGGLGADTQYF.

The rearrangement joins TRBV5-1 to TRBJ2-5; 8 bases fit TRBD2. The germline V gene has CDR1 SGHRS and CDR2 YFSETQ. V gave up 1 base and J gave up 10 bases; unmatched junction bases: 6. This CDR3 has 13 residues. The CDR3 nucleotides read TGCGCCAGCAGCTTGTTGCAGCGGGGGATCCAGTACTTC. This gives the protein CASSLLQRGIQYF.

This clone was seen just once. The gene calls are TRBV29-1 and TRBJ2-4; D ambiguous. CDR1 and CDR2 (germline): SQVTM, ANQGSEA. The CDR3 loop spans 12 amino acids. Trimming cost V 6 bases and J 6 bases, with 12 bases left between them. The CDR3 loop is CSVASLGNIQYF. Here the CDR3 DNA reads TGCAGCGTGGCCTCTCTGGGAAACATTCAGTACTTC.

The genes are TRBV2 and TRBJ2-7; no clear D. In germline, CDR1 is SNHLY, CDR2 FYNNEI. This CDR3 has 11 amino acids. The V end was cut by 6 bases, the J end by 4 bases, with 7 bases between. This CDR3 reads CASSPRYEQYF. The CDR3 coding sequence is TGTGCCAGCAGCCCCAGATACGAGCAGTACTTC.

The rearrangement links TRBV19 to TRBJ1-5; D call uncertain. Germline-derived CDR1 and CDR2 are LNHDA and SQIVND (reference sequence). The CDR3 is made up of 14 amino acids. Trimming stripped 7 bases from V and 2 bases from J, with 12 bases between. The CDR3 protein is CASKRDTGNQPQHF. The CDR3 nucleotides read TGTGCCAGTAAACGAGACACGGGCAATCAGCCCCAGCATTTT.

This clone showed up just once. J is TRBJ1-1 and V is TRBV5-1; no definite D call. V lost 0 bases and J 4 bases, leaving 10 bases between the germline ends. This CDR3 comprises 14 residues. CDR1 and CDR2 from the germline V gene are SGHRS and YFSETQ. The CDR3 coding sequence is TGCGCCAGCAGCTTGGCCGGCAGTCCCACTGAAGCTTTCTTT. Translation: CASSLAGSPTEAFF.

A remark on this clone: This sample also contains other DNA sequences that code for the same CDR3. This chain uses TRBV9 with TRBJ2-5; D gene ambiguous. Per germline, CDR1 SGDLS and CDR2 YYNGEE. V dropped 4 bases and J dropped 5 bases, with 12 bases sitting between them. This CDR3 is built from 13 residues. CDR3 DNA sequence: TGTGCCAGCAGCCCCTCAAGGAGTGAGACCCAGTACTTC. The encoded protein is CASSPSRSETQYF. Full variable domain (remainder filled in from reference TRBV9 and TRBJ2-5): DSGVTQTPKHLITATGQRVTLRCSPRSGDLSVYWYQQSLDQGLQFLIQYYNGEERAKGNILERFSAQQFPDLHSELNLSSLELGDSALYFCASSPSRSETQYFGPGTRLLVL.